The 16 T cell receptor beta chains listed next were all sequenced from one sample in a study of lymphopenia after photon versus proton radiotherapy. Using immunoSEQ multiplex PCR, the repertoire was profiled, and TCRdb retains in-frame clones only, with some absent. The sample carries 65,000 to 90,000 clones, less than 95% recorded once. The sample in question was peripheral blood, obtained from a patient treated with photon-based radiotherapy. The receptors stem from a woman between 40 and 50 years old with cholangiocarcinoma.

The CDR3 is CASRQGQGGVYGYTF. In DNA form, the CDR3 reads TGTGCCAGCAGGCAGGGACAGGGGGGAGTCTATGGCTACACCTTC. This chain joins TRBV6-5 and TRBJ1-2, with 11 bases matching TRBD1. This CDR3 contains 15 residues. The V gene's germline CDR1 is MNHEY and CDR2 SVGAGI. Trimming took 6 bases from V and 4 from J; bases not matched to a gene: 7.

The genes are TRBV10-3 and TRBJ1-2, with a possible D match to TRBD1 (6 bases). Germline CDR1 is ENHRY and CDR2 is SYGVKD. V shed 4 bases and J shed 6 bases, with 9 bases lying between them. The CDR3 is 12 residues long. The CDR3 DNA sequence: TGTGCCATCAGTGCAGGGGCGGATGGCTACACCTTC. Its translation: CAISAGADGYTF.

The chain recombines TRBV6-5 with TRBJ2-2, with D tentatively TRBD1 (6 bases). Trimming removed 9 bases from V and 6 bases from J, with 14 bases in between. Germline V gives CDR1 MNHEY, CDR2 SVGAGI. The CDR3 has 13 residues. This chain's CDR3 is CASKNRVSGELFF. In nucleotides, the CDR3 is TGTGCCAGTAAAAACAGGGTTTCCGGGGAGCTGTTTTTT.

The CDR3 coding sequence is TGCGCCAGCAGTCAATCGCAGGGACAGGGTAAGGAGACCCAGTACTTC. It yields the protein CASSQSQGQGKETQYF. This chain uses TRBV23-1 with TRBJ2-5, with 9 bases that match TRBD1. TRBV23-1 is treated as an ORF (open reading frame) with a function not yet certain. The CDR3 is 16 residues long. V gave up 0 bases and J gave up 5 bases; unmatched junction bases: 7.

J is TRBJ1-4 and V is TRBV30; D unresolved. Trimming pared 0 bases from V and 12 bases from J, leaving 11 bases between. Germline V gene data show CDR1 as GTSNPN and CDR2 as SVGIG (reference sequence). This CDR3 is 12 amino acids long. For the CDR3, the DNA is TGTGCCTGGAGTGTACCCCGCGGTGAACTGTTTTTT. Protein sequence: CAWSVPRGELFF.

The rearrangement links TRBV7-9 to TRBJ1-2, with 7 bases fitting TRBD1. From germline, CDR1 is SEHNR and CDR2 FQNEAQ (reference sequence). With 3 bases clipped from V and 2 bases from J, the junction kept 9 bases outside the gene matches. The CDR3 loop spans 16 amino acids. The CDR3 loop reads CASSFSTGLDNYGYTF. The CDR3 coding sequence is TGTGCCAGCAGCTTTTCGACAGGGCTGGACAACTATGGCTACACCTTC.

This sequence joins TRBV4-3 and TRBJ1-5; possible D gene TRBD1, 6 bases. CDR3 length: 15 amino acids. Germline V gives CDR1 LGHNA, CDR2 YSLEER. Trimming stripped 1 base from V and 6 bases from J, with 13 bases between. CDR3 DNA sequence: TGCGCCAGCAGCCAAGGGAGGGGGGGTGGTCAGCCCCAGCATTTT. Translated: CASSQGRGGGQPQHF.

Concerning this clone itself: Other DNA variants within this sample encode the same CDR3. The CDR3 sequence is CASSLGQANTEAFF. The CDR3 DNA follows: TGCGCCAGCAGCTTGGGACAGGCTAACACTGAAGCTTTCTTT. This chain links TRBV5-1 with TRBJ1-1; TRBD1 is a possible D gene (6 bases). Germline CDR1 reads SGHRS; CDR2 reads YFSETQ. The CDR3 totals 14 residues. V was trimmed by 0 bases and J by 2 bases, leaving 8 bases between them.

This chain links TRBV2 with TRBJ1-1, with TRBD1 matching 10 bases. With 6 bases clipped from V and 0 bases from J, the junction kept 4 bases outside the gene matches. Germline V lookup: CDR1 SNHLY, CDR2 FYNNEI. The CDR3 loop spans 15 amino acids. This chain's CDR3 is CASRGTGALNTEAFF. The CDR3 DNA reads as TGTGCCAGCAGGGGGACAGGGGCGTTGAACACTGAAGCTTTCTTT.

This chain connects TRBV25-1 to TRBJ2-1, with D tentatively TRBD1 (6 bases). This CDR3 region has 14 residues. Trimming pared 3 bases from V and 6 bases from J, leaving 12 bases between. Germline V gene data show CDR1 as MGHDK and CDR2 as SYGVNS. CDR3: CASSDTNRVNEQFF. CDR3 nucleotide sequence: TGTGCCAGCAGTGACACGAACAGGGTCAATGAGCAGTTCTTC.

CDR3 protein: CASRERALNQPQHF. Written as DNA, the CDR3 is TGTGCCAGTAGGGAAAGGGCCCTCAATCAGCCCCAGCATTTT. The chain joins TRBV19 to TRBJ1-5; no definite D call. Germline V gene data show CDR1 as LNHDA and CDR2 as SQIVND (reference sequence). Trimming left V 6 bases short and J 3 bases short, with 12 bases between. The CDR3 consists of 14 residues.

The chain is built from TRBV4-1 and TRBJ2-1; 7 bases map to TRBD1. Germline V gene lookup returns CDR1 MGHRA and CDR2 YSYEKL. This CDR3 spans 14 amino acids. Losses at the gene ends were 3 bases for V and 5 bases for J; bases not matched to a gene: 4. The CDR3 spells CASSHPGQHNEQFF. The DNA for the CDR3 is TGCGCCAGCAGCCATCCGGGACAGCACAATGAGCAGTTCTTC.

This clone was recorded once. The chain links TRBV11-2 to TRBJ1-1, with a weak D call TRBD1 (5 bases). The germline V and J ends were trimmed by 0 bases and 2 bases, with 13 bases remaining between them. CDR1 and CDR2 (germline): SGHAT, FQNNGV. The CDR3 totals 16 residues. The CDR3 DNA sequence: TGTGCCAGCAGCTTAGATCCCCGAGGGGCTAACACTGAAGCTTTCTTT. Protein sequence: CASSLDPRGANTEAFF.

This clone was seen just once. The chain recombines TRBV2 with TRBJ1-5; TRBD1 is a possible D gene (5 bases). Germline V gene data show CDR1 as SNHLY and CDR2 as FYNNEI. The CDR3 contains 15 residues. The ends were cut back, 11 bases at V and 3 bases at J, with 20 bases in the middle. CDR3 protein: CASNLGHYSNQPQHF. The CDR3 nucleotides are TGTGCCTCCAACCTAGGACACTACTCCAATCAGCCCCAGCATTTT.

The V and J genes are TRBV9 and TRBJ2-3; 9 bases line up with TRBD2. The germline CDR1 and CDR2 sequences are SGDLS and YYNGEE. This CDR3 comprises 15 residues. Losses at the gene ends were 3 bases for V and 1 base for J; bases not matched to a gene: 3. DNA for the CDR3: TGTGCCAGCAGCGCTAGCGGGATCGGCACAGATACGCAGTATTTT. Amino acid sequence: CASSASGIGTDTQYF.

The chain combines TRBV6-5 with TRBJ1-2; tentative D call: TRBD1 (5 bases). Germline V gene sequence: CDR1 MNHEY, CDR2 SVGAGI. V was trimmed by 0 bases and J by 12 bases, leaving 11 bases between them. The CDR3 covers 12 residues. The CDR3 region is CASSYSGVVHTF. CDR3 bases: TGTGCCAGCAGTTACTCGGGGGTTGTACACACCTTC.